This note documents a single T cell receptor (beta chain) sequence. The clone's antigen remains unknown. Base qualities were left out, and no much larger clone turns up one base away. The CDR3, from cysteine to phenylalanine, totals 17 residues. The CDR3 DNA has 51 bases and is translated from base 1. From V the trimming removes 0 bases and from J it removes 5 bases, while the gene matches leave 8 bases of the junction unaccounted for. The germline V gene sets CDR1 to SGDLS and CDR2 to YYNGEE. The source of the sample is a study of graft-versus-host responses after intestinal transplantation (dated by TCRdb to the early 2020s). Regarding the research as a whole: Recipients received multivisceral, liver-intestinal, or isolated intestinal transplants. All recipients received anti-thymocyte globulin induction followed by maintenance tacrolimus and steroids for around three years. A peak of at least 4% donor T cells among recipient peripheral blood mononuclear cells was the definition used for donor T cell macrochimerism. Instead of going to the commercial service, samples from a few later patients were sequenced in-house on an Illumina MiSeq and processed with MiXCR. A cohort of more than 20 intestinal transplant recipients, including one retransplant, was enrolled, and a few patients lacking pretransplant specimens were excluded. Alloreactive clones were identified by sequencing pre-transplant mixed lymphocyte reaction products and comparing them with unstimulated pre-transplant donor and recipient T cells. After intestinal transplantation, graft-versus-host and host-versus-graft alloreactive T cell clones in the graft, circulation and bone marrow were tracked using bulk TCR-beta CDR3 sequencing.

General study outcomes and caveats: Early after transplant, declines in HvG clones were associated with peak levels of circulating GvH clones. GvH clones were detected in recipient bone marrow, and some of these GvH clones were observed earlier in ileal mucosa or blood, consistent with an intestinal mucosal origin. In the allografts of patients with donor T cell macrochimerism, GvH to HvG T cell clonal ratios were high. Conclusions were limited by the relatively low number and heterogeneity of intestinal transplant patients.

The time point label, as the study defines it: cells obtained before transplantation from donor or recipient. CD3+CD4+ and CD3+CD8+ populations were FACS-sorted from unstimulated pre-transplant donor and recipient cells taken from spleen or lymph nodes. Libraries came from the immunoSEQ multiplex PCR assay. For most patients, genomic DNA was isolated using the Qiagen DNeasy Blood and Tissue Kit and was shipped frozen to Adaptive Biotechnologies for TCR sequencing. Adaptive Biotechnologies carried out high-throughput TCR-beta CDR3 sequencing of genomic DNA for most patients. Processing in the source paper ran as follows. Adaptive's ImmunoSEQ software was the source of the TCR sequencing data for fewer than 20 patients, while three other patients were processed with MiXCR and VDJtools. To correct CD4 versus CD8 sorting errors, sequences present in both subsets at a frequency ratio below 5:1 were removed. CDR3 nucleotide sequences shared between donor and recipient were removed because the origin of such sequences could not be assigned. Alloreactive clones required at least 2-fold expansion over unstimulated cells and minimum CFSE-low frequency of 0.002% (template counts) or 0.001% (read counts). A clone was considered mappable if detected in the sequenced pre-transplant spleen, lymph node, or MLR CFSE-low populations of the donor or recipient. The cumulative frequency of alloreactive clones was calculated as a percentage of all sequences, weighted by copy number. TCRdb retrieved this table from immuneACCESS and kept in-frame rearrangements only. Not all clones are present; in checked studies, unresolved V genes account for under half, and no reason is known for the remainder. The V and J calls and clone size were taken over from that table, and D and trimming were inferred from the DNA. This sample is represented by tens of thousands of clones; roughly 90% of them were singletons. Together, the top ten hold 0.5% of the sample.

The receptor was derived from a human donor who received an intestinal transplant. Sequenced material: unstimulated CD8+ T cells sorted from spleen or lymph node cells, taken before intestinal transplant. The rearranged segments are TRBV9 and TRBJ2-1; 10 nucleotides in the junction match TRBD1. The nucleotide sequence reads TGTGCCAGCAGCGTAGGTTTCGGGACAGGGGTCCACAATGAGCAGTTCTTC. It codes for CASSVGFGTGVHNEQFF.